This entry lists 26 T cell receptor beta chains sequenced from one sample in a study of OX40 agonist ivuxolimab in advanced cancers. Sequencing was performed with immunoSEQ multiplex PCR; in TCRdb, only in-frame clones are kept and a portion is missing. The sample contains more than 15,000 clones, around 80% of which appear only once. The sequencing used CD4+ or CD8+ T cells sorted from blood, collected in a trial of the OX40 agonist ivuxolimab. Receptors were obtained from an adult with an advanced solid tumor such as melanoma, head and neck, liver or kidney cancer.

The chain is built from TRBV9 and TRBJ2-2, with D unresolved. Germline CDR1 and CDR2: SGDLS and YYNGEE. This CDR3 is built from 15 residues. Trimming took off 2 bases at V and 0 bases at J, with 8 bases between the two ends. The CDR3: CASSVDGSNTGELFF. The CDR3 bases are TGTGCCAGCAGCGTGGACGGTTCGAACACCGGGGAGCTGTTTTTT.

This clone was counted once. The chain is built from TRBV5-6 and TRBJ2-1; 11 bases fit TRBD2. The CDR3 loop spans 16 amino acids. Germline values: CDR1 SGHDT, CDR2 YYEEEE. V dropped 4 bases and J dropped 1; count of bases not matched to a gene: 4. CDR3: CASSRTSGLSYNEQFF. The CDR3 DNA reads TGTGCCAGCAGCAGGACTAGCGGGTTGTCCTACAATGAGCAGTTCTTC.

V gene TRBV7-8 combines with J gene TRBJ2-2; a weak D match, TRBD2 (5 bases). V lost 5 bases, J lost 0 bases, and 16 bases lay in between. CDR3 length: 17 amino acids. Germline values: CDR1 SGHVS, CDR2 FQNEAQ. CDR3 residues: CASSTPEGTTNTGELFF. CDR3 nucleotide sequence: TGTGCCAGCAGCACCCCTGAGGGAACTACGAACACCGGGGAGCTGTTTTTT.

This chain links TRBV5-6 with TRBJ2-7; D gene ambiguous. CDR1 is SGHDT, CDR2 YYEEEE, per germline. The CDR3 totals 13 residues. The germline V and J ends were trimmed by 0 bases and 2 bases, with 6 bases remaining between them. The CDR3: CASSLGGTYEQYF. Written as DNA, the CDR3 is TGTGCCAGCAGCTTGGGGGGAACCTACGAGCAGTACTTC.

The CDR3 here is CASSVVPDTEAFF. The CDR3 DNA sequence: TGTGCCAGCAGCGTAGTACCAGACACTGAAGCTTTCTTT. The V gene is TRBV9, the J gene TRBJ1-1; D call uncertain. Trimming pared 0 bases from V and 3 bases from J, leaving 6 bases between. The CDR3 loop spans 13 amino acids. Germline V gene sequence: CDR1 SGDLS, CDR2 YYNGEE.

V and J are TRBV27 and TRBJ2-1; TRBD2 agrees at 12 bases. This CDR3 has 17 residues. In germline, CDR1 is MNHEY, CDR2 SMNVEV (reference sequence). Losses at the gene ends were 4 bases for V and 5 bases for J; bases not matched to a gene: 9. This CDR3 reads CASSYGLAGRRHNEQFF. CDR3 sequence (DNA): TGTGCCAGCAGTTACGGACTAGCGGGACGTCGACACAATGAGCAGTTCTTC.

The chain uses TRBV28 and TRBJ1-3; D remains ambiguous. CDR1 is MDHEN, CDR2 SYDVKM, per germline. V dropped 3 bases and J dropped 0 bases, with 9 bases sitting between them. The CDR3 runs to 15 residues. CDR3 in DNA: TGTGCCAGCAGTTTGCGGACGGGCTCTGGAAACACCATATATTTT. This codes for CASSLRTGSGNTIYF.

The V gene is TRBV28, the J gene TRBJ2-5; the D is unclear. The DNA end lines up better with TRBJ2-7; the J call may be wrong. Per germline, CDR1 MDHEN and CDR2 SYDVKM. This CDR3 spans 13 amino acids. The CDR3 loop reads CASSSPRSYEQYF. The CDR3 DNA reads as TGTGCCAGCAGTTCCCCACGATCCTACGAGCAGTACTTC.

This clone was detected only a few times. This chain connects TRBV9 to TRBJ1-5, with no clear D. The CDR3 loop spans 14 amino acids. The V end was cut by 4 bases, the J end by 5 bases, with 13 bases between. The V gene's germline CDR1 is SGDLS and CDR2 YYNGEE. Here the CDR3 DNA reads TGTGCCAGCAGCCCCACCGTGCGCGATCAGCCCCAGCATTTT. Its protein product is CASSPTVRDQPQHF. Combining the CDR3 with reference TRBV9 and TRBJ1-5 gives the whole variable domain DSGVTQTPKHLITATGQRVTLRCSPRSGDLSVYWYQQSLDQGLQFLIQYYNGEERAKGNILERFSAQQFPDLHSELNLSSLELGDSALYFCASSPTVRDQPQHFGDGTRLSIL.

This clone was recorded once. The CDR3 sequence is CASSGTRQGLDEQYF. The CDR3 nucleotides read TGTGCCAGCAGTGGTACTCGACAGGGGTTGGACGAGCAGTACTTC. This chain uses TRBV6-5 with TRBJ2-7; 8 bases are a match to TRBD1. Trimming took 5 bases from V and 5 from J; bases not matched to a gene: 11. Germline CDR1 is MNHEY and CDR2 is SVGAGI. This CDR3 spans 15 amino acids.

This clone was counted a single time. The chain combines TRBV5-5 with TRBJ1-1; TRBD1 matches at 7 bases. With 4 bases clipped from V and 4 bases from J, the junction kept 7 bases outside the gene matches. CDR1 and CDR2 (germline): SGHKS, YYEKEE (reference sequence). This CDR3 is 14 amino acids long. The CDR3 DNA reads as TGTGCCAGCAGCGTCGACAGGGTCGGCACTGAAGCTTTCTTT. Its translation is CASSVDRVGTEAFF.

The CDR3 nucleotides read TGCAGTGCTCCCTGGGATGGCTACACCTTC. Translation gives CSAPWDGYTF. The chain links TRBV20-1 to TRBJ1-2; D unresolved. Per germline, CDR1 DFQATT and CDR2 SNEGSKA (reference sequence). V gave up 5 bases and J gave up 6 bases, with 7 bases separating them. CDR3 length: 10 amino acids.

The chain joins TRBV9 to TRBJ2-2; D unresolved. Germline lookup yields CDR1 SGDLS and CDR2 YYNGEE. Trimming removed 6 bases at V and 5 bases at J, with 23 bases between. This CDR3 has 17 residues. Here the CDR3 reads CASTPASVSTTTGELFF. CDR3 sequence (DNA): TGTGCCAGCACCCCCGCCAGTGTCAGTACTACAACCGGGGAGCTGTTTTTT.

The chain's CDR3 is CSVITGGLKNIQYF. CDR3 nucleotides: TGCAGCGTGATAACAGGGGGCCTTAAAAACATTCAGTACTTC. The V and J genes are TRBV29-1 and TRBJ2-4, with 9 bases that match TRBD1. The CDR3 extends over 14 amino acids. V dropped 6 bases and J dropped 4; count of bases not matched to a gene: 7. Germline lookup yields CDR1 SQVTM and CDR2 ANQGSEA.

The J gene is TRBJ2-1, the V gene TRBV5-4; TRBD1 matches at 12 bases. Per the germline V gene, CDR1 is SGHNT and CDR2 is YYREEE (reference sequence). Trimming removed 4 bases from V and 15 bases from J; junction bases left unmatched: 5. The CDR3 has 12 residues. The CDR3 sequence: CASSLRDRGPFF. DNA for the CDR3: TGTGCCAGCAGCCTCCGGGACAGGGGGCCGTTCTTC.

Notes on this clone: A junction end diverges from the germline sequence, so it may reflect a read error. The gene calls are TRBV10-3 and TRBJ1-1, with D perhaps matching TRBD1 (5 bases). This CDR3 contains 13 residues. Germline-derived CDR1 and CDR2 are ENHRY and SYGVKD. CDR3 coding DNA: TGTGCCAGCAGTGAAGCCTACGACAGAGGACCTTTCTTT. Residues: CASSEAYDRGPFF.

Sample share makes this clone medium-sized. The J gene is TRBJ1-1, the V gene TRBV18, with unresolved D. The CDR3 loop spans 14 amino acids. The germline V gene has CDR1 KGHSH and CDR2 LQKENI. V gave up 6 bases and J gave up 1 base, with 12 bases separating them. The CDR3 here is CASSVGPANTEAFF. The DNA for the CDR3 is TGTGCCAGCTCGGTAGGGCCCGCGAACACTGAAGCTTTCTTT.

This clone was detected once. In DNA form, the CDR3 reads TGTGCCAGCAGCTTAGAAGCGGGAGGGTCCTACAATGAGCAGTTCTTC. Protein: CASSLEAGGSYNEQFF. The genes are TRBV7-9 and TRBJ2-1, with 10 bases matching TRBD2. The CDR3 covers 16 residues. CDR1 and CDR2 from the germline V gene are SEHNR and FQNEAQ (reference sequence). Unmatched junction bases numbered 1, after V lost 1 base and J lost 1 base.

This clone was counted only a few times. The chain has TRBV15 and TRBJ1-2; TRBD1 agrees at 7 bases. Trimming took 3 bases from V and 7 from J; bases not matched to a gene: 8. The germline CDR1 and CDR2 sequences are LNHNV and YYDKDF (reference sequence). The CDR3 has 14 residues. CDR3 bases: TGTGCCACCAGCAGGGCAGGGGGGCCTATTGGCTACACCTTC. Translation: CATSRAGGPIGYTF.

Relative to its sample, this clone is medium-sized (0.01 to 0.1%). The chain links TRBV7-9 to TRBJ1-1; D possibly corresponds to TRBD1 (6 bases). CDR3 size: 14 residues. Between the trimmed V and J ends, which lost 5 bases and 2 bases, there was a span of 12 bases. From germline, CDR1 is SEHNR and CDR2 FQNEAQ (reference sequence). In DNA, the CDR3 is TGTGCCAGCAGCCTCCGGGACACCAACACTGAAGCTTTCTTT. Its protein is CASSLRDTNTEAFF.

This sequence joins TRBV30 and TRBJ2-2, with a tentative D call TRBD2 (5 bases). This CDR3 contains 15 residues. The germline V gene encodes CDR1 GTSNPN and CDR2 SVGIG (reference sequence). V was pared by 0 bases and J by 4 bases, with 12 bases between. For the CDR3, the DNA is TGTGCCTGGAGTGTCGAGACCCGGGGCACCGGGGAGCTGTTTTTT. This codes for CAWSVETRGTGELFF.

The rearrangement uses TRBV11-3 and TRBJ2-2; 7 bases align to TRBD1. The germline V gene has CDR1 SGHNT and CDR2 YENEEA. With 5 bases clipped from V and 5 bases from J, the junction kept 14 bases outside the gene matches. There are 17 residues in the CDR3. CDR3 in DNA: TGTGCCAGCAGCCCAAGGCGAGGACAGGCGTATACCGGGGAGCTGTTTTTT. It encodes CASSPRRGQAYTGELFF.

This chain links TRBV6-6 with TRBJ2-7; D is unclear. V was cut by 0 bases and J by 6 bases, with 3 bases left in between. The CDR3 extends over 11 amino acids. Germline CDR1 and CDR2: MNHNY and SVGAGI (reference sequence). CDR3 coding DNA: TGTGCCAGCAGTTACTCCCGCGAGCAGTACTTC. It encodes CASSYSREQYF.

The CDR3 is CASSLGSGADTQYF. The DNA for the CDR3 is TGTGCCAGCAGCTTAGGTTCGGGGGCAGATACGCAGTATTTT. V is TRBV13 and J is TRBJ2-3; D possibly corresponds to TRBD2 (6 bases). The germline V and J ends were trimmed by 0 bases and 4 bases, with 8 bases remaining between them. Per the germline V gene, CDR1 is PRHDT and CDR2 is FYEKMQ (reference sequence). The CDR3 spans 14 residues.

V and J are TRBV28 and TRBJ1-5; maybe TRBD1 (6 bases). Germline V CDR1 and CDR2: MDHEN, SYDVKM. The CDR3 runs to 17 residues. V was clipped by 6 bases and J by 3 bases, with 21 bases between them. The CDR3 DNA sequence: TGTGCCAGCAGCACCTCAGGGGAGGGGAACTACAATCAGCCCCAGCATTTT. Residues: CASSTSGEGNYNQPQHF. The full variable domain, with the rest looked up from reference TRBV28 and TRBJ1-5, is DVKVTQSSRYLVKRTGEKVFLECVQDMDHENMFWYRQDPGLGLRLIYFSYDVKMKEKGDIPEGYSVSREKKERFSLILESASTNQTSMYLCASSTSGEGNYNQPQHFGDGTRLSIL.

The V and J genes are TRBV6-5 and TRBJ2-2, with D unclear. Per the germline V gene, CDR1 is MNHEY and CDR2 is SVGAGI. V lost 5 bases to trimming and J lost 5 bases, with 9 bases between them. The CDR3 is 13 amino acids. This chain's CDR3 is CASSLVPTGELFF. For the CDR3, the DNA is TGTGCCAGCAGTCTTGTCCCAACCGGGGAGCTGTTTTTT.